These 26 T cell receptor beta chains share one sample of origin, sequenced in a study of blood T cells in healthy people across ages. A second PCR, run for roughly 7 to 11 cycles, used a sample-barcoded 5' primer plus a J-beta primer mix. TCRdb ran MiXCR on the 5' RACE reads and lists one entry per CDR3 protein. The sample carries roughly 700,000 distinct CDR3 sequences, 25% recorded once. These data were likewise used in another study, on T cells of mothers and their children.

The sequencing sample was made of blood. The receptors shown here come from a boy under 18 in good health.

This clonotype occurred once. The rearrangement joins TRBV7-3 to TRBJ2-7, with D possibly TRBD2 on 6 matching bases. This CDR3 region has 18 residues. CDR1 and CDR2 from the germline V gene are SGHTA and FQGTGA. V was shortened by 5 bases and J by 4 bases, with 27 bases between the two germline ends. The CDR3 DNA is TGTGCCAGCAGCCCCCGTAGGTGGGGGACTGACACCTTTTACGAGCAGTACTTC. Translated: CASSPRRWGTDTFYEQYF.

The genes are TRBV13 and TRBJ2-3, with 9 nucleotides matching TRBD2. Germline V gene sequence: CDR1 PRHDT, CDR2 FYEKMQ (reference sequence). V lost 5 bases and J lost 2; bases outside the gene matches: 8. The CDR3 loop spans 16 amino acids. For the CDR3, the DNA is TGTGCCAGCAGCCAACCGCGGGGGGGTTCCACAGATACGCAGTATTTT. Translated: CASSQPRGGSTDTQYF.

A few counts support this clonotype. This chain connects TRBV6-2 or TRBV6-3 to TRBJ2-5, with TRBD2 matching 9 bases. J gave up 0 bases and V 6 bases, and 11 bases lay outside the gene matches. From germline, CDR1 is MNHEY and CDR2 SVGEGT. This CDR3 spans 17 amino acids. CDR3 residues: CASSHPKTSGDQETQYF. As DNA, the CDR3 is TGTGCCAGCAGCCATCCTAAGACTAGCGGAGACCAAGAGACCCAGTACTTC.

This clonotype has only a few counts. This sequence joins TRBV12-3 or TRBV12-4 and TRBJ1-6, with D unresolved. The CDR3 runs to 14 residues. V was trimmed by 2 bases and J by 4 bases, leaving 6 bases between them. The CDR3 bases are TGTGCCAGCAGTTTAAGGTCTTATAATTCACCCCTCCACTTT. It codes for CASSLRSYNSPLHF.

This clonotype was picked up a small number of times. V is TRBV29-1 and J is TRBJ2-7, with TRBD2 matching over 8 bases. The CDR3 totals 15 residues. From germline, CDR1 is SQVTM and CDR2 ANQGSEA. Trimming at V came to 5 bases and at J to 1 base, leaving 10 bases not matched to a gene. The CDR3 is CSVFTSGTRSYEQYF. The CDR3 DNA follows: TGCAGCGTTTTTACCTCCGGGACTAGATCCTACGAGCAGTACTTC.

A note on this clonotype: A much larger clone sits a single nucleotide away, making a read error possible. V usage is TRBV20-1 and J usage is TRBJ2-5; D unclear. V lost 4 bases and J lost 5, with 17 bases in between. CDR3 length: 14 residues. Germline CDR1 is DFQATT and CDR2 is SNEGSKA (reference sequence). DNA of the CDR3: TGCAGTGCTAAAGATTTCCAGGCTCGCGAGACCCAGTACTTC. Amino acid sequence: CSAKDFQARETQYF.

The V gene is TRBV6-2 or TRBV6-3, the J gene TRBJ2-3; the match to TRBD1 covers 8 bases. V gave up 2 bases and J gave up 6 bases; unmatched junction bases: 4. Germline CDR1 is MNHEY and CDR2 is SVGEGT. The CDR3 extends over 14 amino acids. CDR3 bases: TGTGCCAGCAGTTACGACAGGGGAGTGGATACGCAGTATTTT. Its protein is CASSYDRGVDTQYF.

V is TRBV27 and J is TRBJ1-2; D gene unclear. The CDR3 runs to 14 residues. Trimming took 3 bases from V and 0 from J, leaving 8 bases between them. Per germline, CDR1 MNHEY and CDR2 SMNVEV (reference sequence). CDR3 amino acids: CASSFIATNYGYTF. In nucleotides, the CDR3 is TGTGCCAGCAGTTTCATCGCTACTAACTATGGCTACACCTTC.

This chain connects TRBV24-1 to TRBJ2-5; D is undetermined. The DNA end is more similar to TRBJ2-7, so the J call may be wrong. This CDR3 has 13 residues. CDR1 is KGHDR, CDR2 SFDVKD, per germline. CDR3 sequence reads: CATSDPYGYEQYF. CDR3 DNA sequence: TGTGCCACCAGTGATCCCTACGGGTACGAGCAGTACTTC.

The chain recombines TRBV27 with TRBJ2-7; D is ambiguous. The V gene's germline CDR1 is MNHEY and CDR2 SMNVEV (reference sequence). The CDR3 loop spans 13 amino acids. V was shortened by 5 bases and J by 4 bases, with 12 bases between the two germline ends. CDR3 nucleotides: TGTGCCAGCAGTATCCGACTGGGTTACGAGCAGTACTTC. This sequence encodes CASSIRLGYEQYF.

This clonotype was recorded a few times. The chain uses TRBV29-1 and TRBJ2-5; 9 nucleotides match TRBD2. In germline, CDR1 is SQVTM, CDR2 ANQGSEA. The CDR3 spans 15 residues. Trimming cost V 6 bases and J 5 bases; bases outside gene matches: 13. CDR3 in DNA: TGCAGCGTCGTACCCCGAGAGCGGGAGGTGGAGACCCAGTACTTC. The encoded protein is CSVVPREREVETQYF.

CDR3 sequence (DNA): TGTGCCAGCAGTCCAACAGGATGGGGGGCAGATACGCAGTATTTT. Residues: CASSPTGWGADTQYF. This rearrangement joins TRBV27 to TRBJ2-3, with D perhaps TRBD2 (6 bases). Trimming took 5 bases from V and 4 from J, leaving 16 bases between them. From germline, CDR1 is MNHEY and CDR2 SMNVEV (reference sequence). The length of the CDR3 is 15 residues.

This sequence joins TRBV7-2 and TRBJ1-1; D is unresolved. V gave up 3 bases and J gave up 1 base, with 9 bases separating them. In germline, CDR1 is SGHTA, CDR2 FQGNSA. This CDR3 contains 14 residues. The CDR3 protein is CASSLSQQNTEAFF. As DNA, the CDR3 is TGTGCCAGCAGCTTGTCACAGCAGAACACTGAAGCTTTCTTT.

This clonotype was counted a few times. The rearrangement links TRBV7-9 to TRBJ2-7, with D perhaps TRBD1 (6 bases). The CDR3 extends over 14 amino acids. Trimming took off 3 bases at V and 1 base at J, with 10 bases between the two ends. Germline CDR1 and CDR2: SEHNR and FQNEAQ (reference sequence). This CDR3 reads CASSFTTGSYEQYF. DNA of the CDR3: TGTGCCAGCAGCTTCACTACAGGGTCCTACGAGCAGTACTTC.

This clonotype was counted ten times or more. V gene TRBV28 combines with J gene TRBJ2-5; D assignment may be TRBD1 or TRBD2 (5 bases each). Germline CDR1 reads MDHEN; CDR2 reads SYDVKM. The CDR3 has 13 amino acids. The V and J ends lost 2 bases and 4 bases respectively, with 8 bases between them. CDR3 sequence: CASSLEGRETQYF. The CDR3 nucleotides read TGTGCCAGCAGTTTAGAGGGGAGAGAGACCCAGTACTTC.

This clonotype has just a few counts. This chain links TRBV11-2 with TRBJ2-5, with a possible D match to TRBD2 (5 bases). The DNA end favors TRBJ2-1, so the J call may be wrong. CDR1 and CDR2 from the germline V gene are SGHAT and FQNNGV. The CDR3 loop spans 15 amino acids. DNA of the CDR3: TGTGCCAGCAGCCTCCTTGGAGGCGACAACAATGAGCAGTTCTTC. As protein: CASSLLGGDNNEQFF.

The sample holds a few counts of this clonotype. This rearrangement joins TRBV5-1 to TRBJ1-6; D remains ambiguous. The V gene's germline CDR1 is SGHRS and CDR2 YFSETQ. Between the trimmed V and J ends, which lost 2 bases and 0 bases, there was a span of 9 bases. The CDR3 extends over 16 amino acids. The CDR3 DNA reads TGCGCCAGCAGCTTAGGTGCGAGCTCCTATAATTCACCCCTCCACTTT. Protein sequence: CASSLGASSYNSPLHF.

This chain connects TRBV4-3 to TRBJ1-2; D uncertain. This CDR3 has 15 residues. Trimming left V 1 base short and J 2 bases short, with 11 bases between. In germline, CDR1 is LGHNA, CDR2 YSLEER. The CDR3, as DNA: TGCGCCAGCAGCCAAGCGGGTCTCAGAAACTATGGCTACACCTTC. As protein: CASSQAGLRNYGYTF.

This clonotype was seen ten or more times. The chain links TRBV20-1 to TRBJ2-5; 8 bases fit TRBD2. CDR3 length: 12 amino acids. Germline trimming cut 3 bases from V and 5 bases from J; bases unmatched to any gene: 2. Germline values: CDR1 DFQATT, CDR2 SNEGSKA (reference sequence). The CDR3 nucleotides read TGCAGTGCTAGCGGGGGGGCGGAGACCCAGTACTTC. The encoded protein is CSASGGAETQYF.

This clonotype was observed a handful of times. Relative to the germline gene, one junction end is altered; a read error may explain this. The chain recombines TRBV7-9 with TRBJ1-2; maybe TRBD1 (5 bases). CDR1 and CDR2 from the germline V gene are SEHNR and FQNEAQ (reference sequence). CDR3 size: 17 residues. The CDR3: CASSSITSGDLGYGYTF. CDR3 in DNA: TGTGCTAGCAGCAGCATCACAAGTGGGGACCTGGGCTATGGCTACACCTTC.

The chain employs TRBV4-2 and TRBJ2-1, with D maybe TRBD2 (5 bases). The CDR3 has 15 residues. Trimming cost V 3 bases and J 1 base, with 10 bases left between them. The germline CDR1 and CDR2 sequences are LGHNA and YNFKEQ. In nucleotides, the CDR3 is TGTGCCAGCAGCCACCAAGCGGAGTCCTACAATGAGCAGTTCTTC. Its protein is CASSHQAESYNEQFF.

The gene calls are TRBV27 and TRBJ1-5, with TRBD1 as a possible D gene (5 bases). CDR1 and CDR2 (germline): MNHEY, SMNVEV (reference sequence). V was cut by 5 bases and J by 5 bases, with 19 bases left in between. The CDR3 spans 16 residues. The DNA for the CDR3 is TGTGCCAGCAGTCCGACTCCCGCAGGGTGGGATCAGCCCCAGCATTTT. Protein product: CASSPTPAGWDQPQHF.

This clonotype showed up just a few times. Sequence at one end of the junction differs from germline and may be a read error. The rearrangement uses TRBV9 and TRBJ1-3; 9 bases are shared with TRBD1. The germline V gene has CDR1 SGDLS and CDR2 YYNGEE. The CDR3 is 16 residues long. In DNA form, the CDR3 reads TGTGCTAGCAGCGTTTCGACAGGGGGCTCTGGAAACACCATATATTTT. As protein: CASSVSTGGSGNTIYF.

This clonotype was observed a few times. The DNA for the CDR3 is TGTGCCAGCAGCTTAATGGGGGGACCAGATACGCAGTATTTT. Its protein is CASSLMGGPDTQYF. V gene TRBV7-8 combines with J gene TRBJ2-3; D possibly corresponds to TRBD2 (6 bases). There are 14 residues in the CDR3. The V end lost 2 bases, the J end lost 4 bases, and 10 bases lay between the germline ends. Per germline, CDR1 SGHVS and CDR2 FQNEAQ.

There are a few counts of this clonotype. CDR3 bases: TGTGCCAGCAGCGCACAGTTCGCTGGGGCCAACGTCCTGACTTTC. As protein: CASSAQFAGANVLTF. The chain uses TRBV11-2 and TRBJ2-6; D is undetermined. The CDR3 has 15 amino acids. Looked up from germline, CDR1 is SGHAT and CDR2 is FQNNGV. V lost 5 bases and J 2 bases, leaving 10 bases between the germline ends.

A few counts support this clonotype. V gene TRBV29-1 combines with J gene TRBJ2-5, with D perhaps matching TRBD1 (5 bases). The V gene's germline CDR1 is SQVTM and CDR2 ANQGSEA. V lost 2 bases and J lost 0, with 16 bases in between. The CDR3 sequence is 16 residues long. The CDR3 region has the DNA TGCAGCGTTGAAACTCCGACCACAGGCGACCAAGAGACCCAGTACTTC. As protein: CSVETPTTGDQETQYF. The full variable domain, completed using reference TRBV29-1 and TRBJ2-5, is SAVISQKPSRDICQRGTSLTIQCQVDSQVTMMFWYRQQPGQSLTLIATANQGSEATYESGFVIDKFPISRPNLTFSTLTVSNMSPEDSSIYLCSVETPTTGDQETQYFGPGTRLLVL.